This TCR beta chain was sequenced in a study of yellow fever vaccine responses in identical twins. TCRdb re-analysed the RT-PCR reads in MiXCR, keeping a single row per CDR3 protein. This sample has about 2,100 distinct CDR3 sequences, with 83% found just once. This specimen consisted of T cells from blood (PBMCs), unsorted or a sorted subset (not recorded which), obtained before or after yellow fever vaccination (not recorded which). This receptor was obtained from a woman in her late teens or twenties who received the yellow fever vaccine.

CDR3: CASSLTNDRVYF. CDR3 DNA sequence: TGTGCCAGCAGCTTAACGAACGACAGGGTATACTTC. V is TRBV7-3 and J is TRBJ2-7; TRBD1 aligns across 7 bases. The CDR3 is 12 residues long. V shed 0 bases, J shed 13 bases, and the junction held 6 bases outside the gene matches. Germline V lookup: CDR1 SGHTA, CDR2 FQGTGA.